The 2 T cell receptor beta chains below all came from one sample that was sequenced in a study of cytomegalovirus exposure and HLA in healthy donors. Repertoires were generated with immunoSEQ multiplex PCR, while TCRdb's copy carries only in-frame clones and drops some. Of approximately 150,000 clones listed, roughly 80% were seen once; the top ten hold around 2%. Material for sequencing was PBMCs. These receptors came from a man aged 30-40 years in good health and CMV-seropositive.

Written as DNA, the CDR3 is TGCGCCAGCACCGGCAGGGGGTCCTACGAGCAGTACTTC. Translated, it gives CASTGRGSYEQYF. The rearrangement joins TRBV10-2 to TRBJ2-7; TRBD1 matches at 7 bases. V lost 7 bases and J lost 1; bases outside the gene matches: 4. This CDR3 spans 13 amino acids. CDR1 is WSHSY, CDR2 SAAADI, per germline.

The V call is TRBV7-9, the J call TRBJ2-3; no clear D. V gave up 1 base and J gave up 4 bases, with 9 bases separating them. CDR1 is SEHNR, CDR2 FQNEAQ, per germline (reference sequence). The CDR3 sequence is 14 residues long. The CDR3 coding sequence is TGTGCCAGCAGCTTAGACCCCCGGGCAGATACGCAGTATTTT. Its translation is CASSLDPRADTQYF. The variable domain in full, completed from reference TRBV7-9 and TRBJ2-3, reads DTGVSQNPRHKITKRGQNVTFRCDPISEHNRLYWYRQTLGQGPEFLTYFQNEAQLEKSRLLSDRFSAERPKGSFSTLEIQRTEQGDSAMYLCASSLDPRADTQYFGPGTRLTVL.